In its sample, the clone carrying this T cell receptor beta chain was seen many times. Its antigen is unidentified. V lost 4 bases, J lost 1 base, and 5 bases stayed unmatched. Germline lookup yields CDR1 SEHNR and CDR2 FQNEAQ (reference sequence). The CDR3 is made up of 15 amino acids. The source of the sample is a study of T cell repertoires in cytomegalovirus infection. The overall study: Shared public TCR beta signatures pointed to both CMV infection and a matching HLA type. Overall study results and limits: The ex vivo response was dominated by HLA-C-restricted CMV-specific TCR beta clonotypes. There were carriers of CMV plus the relevant HLA, and cumulative public TCR beta family frequency identified them.

TCRdb re-called the reads through MiXCR, storing one row per CDR3 protein. The sample has about 360,000 distinct CDR3 sequences, less than 20% seen once. This chain uses TRBV7-9 with TRBJ1-1; 8 nucleotides match TRBD1. This clonotype originated in a human donor in good health (CMV status not recorded). Some clones in this sample may be carry-over from other donors' samples. What was sequenced was PBMCs. The CDR3 DNA is TGTGCCAGCAGCTCGAGGACAGGGCCGAACACTGAAGCTTTCTTT. Translation: CASSSRTGPNTEAFF.